This TCR delta chain originates from a study of gamma-delta chains in newborns, infants, children. Study context: Innate gammadelta T cells reportedly expand polyclonally right after birth, driven by microbial exposure, per the title.

This clone is judged large. Other DNA sequences in this sample translate to the same CDR3. Germline CDR1 and CDR2: GEAIGNYY and EKD. The CDR3 is made up of 14 amino acids. V was clipped by 2 bases and J by 4 bases, with 10 bases between them. TCRdb re-analyzed the reads via CATT. The table lists about 5,000 delta-chain clones, under 4% of them singletons. The chain employs TRDV2 and TRDJ2, with D maybe TRDD3 (6 bases). Sequencing was performed on blood. This clonotype was obtained from a child who was a newborn, infant or young child, either healthy, febrile or measles-vaccinated (not recorded which). The CDR3 DNA reads TGTGCCTGTGACAGAGGGATATGGACAGCACAACTCTTCTTT. Translating it yields CACDRGIWTAQLFF.